Sequencing of this TCR beta chain was carried out in a study of T cells in Graves' hyperthyroidism and ophthalmopathy. Study information: Peripheral blood was taken when the disease was first diagnosed, before any treatment began.

This clonotype was counted only a few times. Antigen unknown. At one of its ends the junction is not consistent with the germline gene, which may arise from a read error. Germline lookup yields CDR1 SGHVS and CDR2 FQNEAQ. The CDR3 is 17 residues long. Amplification yielded TCR beta CDR3 regions, with RNA transcripts as the source. In the first-round RT-PCR of the TCR CDR3, the HTBI primer set was used. TCRdb redid the calling of the multiplex PCR reads with MiXCR, one entry per CDR3 protein. The profile covers under 250,000 distinct CDR3 sequences, with roughly a sixth appearing a single time and 53% taken by the ten largest. Study outcomes and limitations: In blood, most of the thyroid clonotypes expanded above 0.001 were also present.

These patients, aged 18 to 65, had recently diagnosed hyperthyroidism lasting under 2 months. The chain is built from TRBV7-8 and TRBJ2-7, with D tentatively TRBD2 (5 bases). Sequenced material: blood. This receptor was obtained from a woman aged 45-65 years with Graves' hyperthyroidism. The CDR3 loop is CASSLARGSNTGYERYF. In nucleotides, the CDR3 is TGTGCCAGCAGCTTGGCGCGTGGCTCCAATACGGGGTACGAGCGGTACTTC.